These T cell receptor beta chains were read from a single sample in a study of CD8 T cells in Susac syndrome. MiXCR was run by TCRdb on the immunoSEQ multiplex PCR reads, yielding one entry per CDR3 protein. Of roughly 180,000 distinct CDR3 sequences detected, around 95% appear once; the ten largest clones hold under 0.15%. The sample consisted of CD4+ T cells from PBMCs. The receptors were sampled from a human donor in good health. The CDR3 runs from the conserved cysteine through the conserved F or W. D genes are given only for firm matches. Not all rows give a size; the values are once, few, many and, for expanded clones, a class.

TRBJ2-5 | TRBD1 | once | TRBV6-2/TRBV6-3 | TGTGCCAGCAGTTACCGGCCGGGACAGCCGAGTTGGACCCAGTACTTC | CASSYRPGQPSWTQYF
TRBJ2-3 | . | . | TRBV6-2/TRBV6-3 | TGTGCCAGCAGTTACGTCCTAGAAGGCACAGATACGCAGTATTTT | CASSYVLEGTDTQYF
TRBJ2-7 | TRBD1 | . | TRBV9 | TGTGCCAGCAGCGTCGGGGGCCGGGACAGGACTCCCTACGAGCAGTACTTC | CASSVGGRDRTPYEQYF
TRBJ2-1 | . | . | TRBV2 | TGTGCCAGCAGGGCGGGACAGCAGTACAATGAGCAGTTCTTC | CASRAGQQYNEQFF
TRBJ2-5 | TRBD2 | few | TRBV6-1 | TGTGCCAGCAGTAGCCCGGGCGGGGGAGGACAAGAGACCCAGTACTTC | CASSSPGGGGQETQYF
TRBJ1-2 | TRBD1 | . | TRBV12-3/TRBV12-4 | TGTGCCAGCAGGCCTCAAGACAGGGCCGGCTACACCTTC | CASRPQDRAGYTF
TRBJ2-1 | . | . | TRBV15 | TGTGCCACCAGCAGGGCTCCATTACAGGTCAATGAGCAGTTCTTC | CATSRAPLQVNEQFF
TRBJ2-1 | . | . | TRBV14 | TGTGCCAGCAGCCCCTTTGGCGGGCCCAATGCCAATGAGCAGTTCTTC | CASSPFGGPNANEQFF
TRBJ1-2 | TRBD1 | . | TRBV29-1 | TGCAGCGTGACCGACAGGGAATCTGTCTACACCTTC | CSVTDRESVYTF
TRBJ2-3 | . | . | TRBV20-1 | TGCAGTGCTATAAGCCCTCTACCTAGCACAGATACGCAGTATTTT | CSAISPLPSTDTQYF
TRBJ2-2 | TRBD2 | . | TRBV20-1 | TGCAGTGCTGCTTCGACGGGAGGGGCCGGGGAGCTGTTTTTT | CSAASTGGAGELFF
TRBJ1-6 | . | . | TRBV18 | TGTGCCAGCTCACCGGACCCTATAGATTCACCCCTCCACTTT | CASSPDPIDSPLHF
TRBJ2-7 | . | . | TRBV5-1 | TGCGCCAGCAGCTCAAACAGGGACGAGCAGTACTTC | CASSSNRDEQYF
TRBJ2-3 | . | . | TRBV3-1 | TGTGCCAGCAGCCAAGTAGCGGCAGATACGCAGTATTTT | CASSQVAADTQYF
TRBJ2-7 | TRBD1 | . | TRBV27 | TGTGCCAGCAGTTTCCAGGGGGCACACGAGCAGTACTTC | CASSFQGAHEQYF
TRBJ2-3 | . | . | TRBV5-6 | TGTGCCAGCAGCTTGCTGGACGGAGATACGCAGTATTTT | CASSLLDGDTQYF
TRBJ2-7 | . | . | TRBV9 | TGTGCCAGCAGCGTAGAGGGGGGCAGAGGGGAGCAGTACTTC | CASSVEGGRGEQYF
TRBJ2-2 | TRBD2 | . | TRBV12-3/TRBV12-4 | TGTGCCAGCAGTCAGGTAGCGGGCGCGAACACCGGGGAGCTGTTTTTT | CASSQVAGANTGELFF
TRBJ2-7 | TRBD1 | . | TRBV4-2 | TGTGCCAGCAGCCAACCCGGGACAGGGGTAGGCGAGCAGTACTTC | CASSQPGTGVGEQYF
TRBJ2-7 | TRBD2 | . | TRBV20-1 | TGCAGTGCTAAAGCGGGGGGCTTCTCCTACGAGCAGTACTTC | CSAKAGGFSYEQYF
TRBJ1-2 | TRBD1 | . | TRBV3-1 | TGTGCCAGCAGCCGGACAGGGGTGGACTATGGCTACACCTTC | CASSRTGVDYGYTF
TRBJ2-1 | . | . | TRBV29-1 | TGCAGCGTTGAAGCGCCGACAGCCTACAATGAGCAGTTCTTC | CSVEAPTAYNEQFF
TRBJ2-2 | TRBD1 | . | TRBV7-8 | TGTGCCAGCAGGGGACAGGGGGCGGCCGGGGAGCTGTTTTTT | CASRGQGAAGELFF
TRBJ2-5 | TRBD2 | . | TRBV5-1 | TGCGCCAGCGGGATGACTAGCGGGGGAGTAGACCAGTACTTC | CASGMTSGGVDQYF
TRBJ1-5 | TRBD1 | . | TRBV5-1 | TGCGCCAGCAGCTTGGGGGGACAGGAGAATCAGCCCCAGCATTTT | CASSLGGQENQPQHF
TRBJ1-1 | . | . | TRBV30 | TGTGCCTGGAGTGGAACTGGCACTGAAGCTTTCTTT | CAWSGTGTEAFF
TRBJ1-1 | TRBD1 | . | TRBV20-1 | TGCAGTGCATGGCCAGGGGGCTGGAACACTGAAGCTTTCTTT | CSAWPGGWNTEAFF
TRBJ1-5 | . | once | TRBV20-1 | TGCAGTGCTAGAGATTATAGCAATCAGCCCCAGCATTTT | CSARDYSNQPQHF
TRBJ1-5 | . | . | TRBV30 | TGTGCCTGGAGTGGAGGACCGGATCAGCCCCAGCATTTT | CAWSGGPDQPQHF
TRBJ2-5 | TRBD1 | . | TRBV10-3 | TGTGCCATCAGGGAAACAGGGGGCGCAGAGACCCAGTACTTC | CAIRETGGAETQYF
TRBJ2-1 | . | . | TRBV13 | TGTGCCAGCAGCTTAGTAAGGGCTGAGCAGTTCTTC | CASSLVRAEQFF
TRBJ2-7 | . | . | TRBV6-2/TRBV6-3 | TGTGCCAGCAGCTTAACCGTGGGCGAGCAGTACTTC | CASSLTVGEQYF
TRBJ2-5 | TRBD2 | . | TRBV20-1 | TGCAGTGCTTGCCGCCTAGCGGCGGAGACCCAGTACTTC | CSACRLAAETQYF
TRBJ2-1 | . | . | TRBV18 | TGTGCCAGCTCACCACTGTCAAAAGCGAGCTCCTACAATGAGCAGTTCTTC | CASSPLSKASSYNEQFF
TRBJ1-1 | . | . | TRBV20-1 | TGCAGTGCTAAGACAGGAGGCACTGAAGCTTTCTTT | CSAKTGGTEAFF
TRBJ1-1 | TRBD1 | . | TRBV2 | TGTGCCAGCAGTGGACAGGGGGCCACTGAAGCTTTCTTT | CASSGQGATEAFF
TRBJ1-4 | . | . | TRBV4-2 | TGTGCCAGCAGCTACACGGGTAATGAAAAACTGTTTTTT | CASSYTGNEKLFF
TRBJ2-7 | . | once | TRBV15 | TGTGCCACCAGCCCCAGGGAGGGACAGAACGAGCAGTACTTC | CATSPREGQNEQYF
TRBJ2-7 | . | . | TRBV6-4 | TGTGCCAGCCTCTCTAAATGGGCGGCGGGCTACTACTACGAGCAGTACTTC | CASLSKWAAGYYYEQYF
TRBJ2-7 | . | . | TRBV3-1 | TGTGCCAGCCAGAAGGGCGGCGAGCAGTACTTC | CASQKGGEQYF
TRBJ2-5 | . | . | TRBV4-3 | TGCGCCAGCGGTACCCCAGGGCTGGAGACCCAGTACTTC | CASGTPGLETQYF
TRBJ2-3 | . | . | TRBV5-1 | TGCGCCAGCAGCTCGACAGGTGGATGGACAGATACGCAGTATTTT | CASSSTGGWTDTQYF